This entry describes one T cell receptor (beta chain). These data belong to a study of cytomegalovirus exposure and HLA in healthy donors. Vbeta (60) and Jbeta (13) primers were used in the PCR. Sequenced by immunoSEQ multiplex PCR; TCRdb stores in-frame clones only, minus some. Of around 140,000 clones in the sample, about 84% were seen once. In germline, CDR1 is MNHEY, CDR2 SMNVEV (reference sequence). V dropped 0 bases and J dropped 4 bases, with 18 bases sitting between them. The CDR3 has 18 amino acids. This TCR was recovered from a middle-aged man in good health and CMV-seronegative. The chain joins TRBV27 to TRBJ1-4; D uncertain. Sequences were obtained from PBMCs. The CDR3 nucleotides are TGTGCCAGCAGTTTATCGATGCCCGTGCCTCGAGATAATGAAAAACTGTTTTTT. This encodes CASSLSMPVPRDNEKLFF.